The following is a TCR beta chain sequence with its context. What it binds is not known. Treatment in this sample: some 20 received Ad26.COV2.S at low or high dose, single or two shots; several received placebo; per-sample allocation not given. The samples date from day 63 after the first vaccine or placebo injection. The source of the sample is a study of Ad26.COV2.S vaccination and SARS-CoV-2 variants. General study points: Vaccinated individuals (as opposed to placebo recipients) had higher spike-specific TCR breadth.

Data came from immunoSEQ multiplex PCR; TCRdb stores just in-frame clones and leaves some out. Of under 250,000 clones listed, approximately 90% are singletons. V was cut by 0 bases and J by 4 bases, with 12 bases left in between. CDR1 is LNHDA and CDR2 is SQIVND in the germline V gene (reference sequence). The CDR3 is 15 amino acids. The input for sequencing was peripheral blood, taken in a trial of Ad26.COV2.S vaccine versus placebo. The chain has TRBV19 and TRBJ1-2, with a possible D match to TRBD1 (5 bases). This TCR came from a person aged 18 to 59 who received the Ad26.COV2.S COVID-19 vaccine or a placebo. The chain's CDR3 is CASSIDHGAVYGYTF. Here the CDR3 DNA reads TGTGCCAGTAGTATAGATCATGGGGCGGTCTATGGCTACACCTTC.